Below, 8 T cell receptor beta chains from the same sample are listed, as sequenced in a study of T cell responses to AZD1222 COVID-19 vaccine. Produced via immunoSEQ multiplex PCR; TCRdb's table is partial and in-frame only. The table has over 150,000 clones, around 90% seen once; the top ten hold roughly 4.4%. Sequences were derived from peripheral blood, sampled on day 0 of MenACWY control vaccination. The source is an adult in good health.

The rearrangement uses TRBV30 and TRBJ2-1; no definite D call. Looked up from germline, CDR1 is GTSNPN and CDR2 is SVGIG (reference sequence). This CDR3 has 13 residues. V was trimmed by 0 bases and J by 2 bases, leaving 5 bases between them. The CDR3 DNA sequence: TGTGCCTGGAGTGTAGGGACCTACAATGAGCAGTTCTTC. It specifies CAWSVGTYNEQFF.

The CDR3 DNA sequence: TGTGCCAGTAACCGCCTAGCGGGAGAATCGAATGAGCAGTTCTTC. Its translation is CASNRLAGESNEQFF. The V call is TRBV19, the J call TRBJ2-1; 10 bases agree with TRBD2. Germline-derived CDR1 and CDR2 are LNHDA and SQIVND (reference sequence). Unmatched junction bases numbered 10, after V lost 7 bases and J lost 7 bases. This CDR3 spans 15 amino acids. Supplemented by reference TRBV19 and TRBJ2-1, the full variable domain reads DGGITQSPKYLFRKEGQNVTLSCEQNLNHDAMYWYRQDPGQGLRLIYYSQIVNDFQKGDIAEGYSVSREKKESFPLTVTSAQKNPTAFYLCASNRLAGESNEQFFGPGTRLTVL.

The chain has TRBV19 and TRBJ2-3; 10 nucleotides align to TRBD2. The germline gives CDR1 LNHDA, CDR2 SQIVND (reference sequence). The CDR3 has 15 amino acids. After removal of 1 base from V and 3 bases from J, the junction contained 1 base not matched to a gene. The CDR3 DNA reads as TGTGCCAGTAGTATAGTAGCGGGAGGTACAGATACGCAGTATTTT. Encoded protein: CASSIVAGGTDTQYF.

This sequence joins TRBV3-1 (or the pseudogene TRBV3-2) and TRBJ2-5, with D tentatively TRBD2 (6 bases). The V gene's germline CDR1 is LGHDT and CDR2 YNNKEL (reference sequence). CDR3 size: 15 residues. Trimming pared 4 bases from V and 9 bases from J, leaving 21 bases between. CDR3 in DNA: TGTGCCAGCAGCCGGATCGGGACCGGCCGGGAGTCCCAGTACTTC. Its translation: CASSRIGTGRESQYF.

The rearrangement uses TRBV19 and TRBJ2-1, with TRBD2 matching 7 bases. With 3 bases clipped from V and 7 bases from J, the junction kept 12 bases outside the gene matches. Germline V gene sequence: CDR1 LNHDA, CDR2 SQIVND (reference sequence). CDR3 length equals 16 residues. The CDR3 loop reads CASSIKLAAIGNEQFF. The CDR3 region has the DNA TGTGCCAGTAGTATTAAGCTAGCGGCCATCGGGAATGAGCAGTTCTTC.

This clone has only one observation. V gene TRBV5-1 combines with J gene TRBJ1-2; D is possibly TRBD1 (5 bases). CDR1 is SGHRS and CDR2 is YFSETQ in the germline V gene. Trimming stripped 4 bases from V and 4 bases from J, with 11 bases between. The length of the CDR3 is 13 residues. The DNA of the CDR3 is TGCGCCAGCAGCCCCACCGACAGCTATGGCTACACCTTC. It codes for CASSPTDSYGYTF.

The chain links TRBV11-2 to TRBJ2-7; no clear D. The V end lost 2 bases, the J end lost 1 base, and 12 bases lay between the germline ends. Germline values: CDR1 SGHAT, CDR2 FQNNGV. This CDR3 contains 15 residues. The CDR3 DNA reads as TGTGCCAGCAGCTTACCCCCGGACCGTTCCTACGAGCAGTACTTC. It translates to CASSLPPDRSYEQYF.

This clone appeared once. The chain combines TRBV27 with TRBJ2-7; D might be TRBD1 or TRBD2, each matching 5 bases. V dropped 6 bases and J dropped 2 bases, with 17 bases sitting between them. The CDR3 length is 15 residues. Germline CDR1 is MNHEY and CDR2 is SMNVEV (reference sequence). The CDR3 DNA sequence: TGTGCCAGCAGACCATTCCGGGACCGAGCCTACGAGCAGTACTTC. Protein product: CASRPFRDRAYEQYF.